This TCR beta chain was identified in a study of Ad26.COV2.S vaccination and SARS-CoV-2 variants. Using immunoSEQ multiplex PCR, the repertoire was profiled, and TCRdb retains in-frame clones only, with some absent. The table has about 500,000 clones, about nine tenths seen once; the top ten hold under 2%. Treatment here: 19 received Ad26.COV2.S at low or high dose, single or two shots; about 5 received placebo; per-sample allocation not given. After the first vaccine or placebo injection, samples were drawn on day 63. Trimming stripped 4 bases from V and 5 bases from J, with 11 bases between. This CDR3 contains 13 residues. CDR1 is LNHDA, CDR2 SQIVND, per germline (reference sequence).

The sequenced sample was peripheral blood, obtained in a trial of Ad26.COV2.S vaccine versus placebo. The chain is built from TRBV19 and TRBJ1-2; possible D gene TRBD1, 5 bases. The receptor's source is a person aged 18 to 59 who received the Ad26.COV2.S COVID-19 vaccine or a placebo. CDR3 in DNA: TGTGCCAGTAGTACCGGGACCGCTTATGGCTACACCTTC. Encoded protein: CASSTGTAYGYTF. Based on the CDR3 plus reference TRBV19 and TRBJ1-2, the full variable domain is DGGITQSPKYLFRKEGQNVTLSCEQNLNHDAMYWYRQDPGQGLRLIYYSQIVNDFQKGDIAEGYSVSREKKESFPLTVTSAQKNPTAFYLCASSTGTAYGYTFGSGTRLTVV.